Listed here are 32 T cell receptor beta chains from one sample, sequenced in a study of untreated major depressive disorder. Study-level findings and limits: TRBV05-01 (Vbeta 5.1) usage was higher in CD4+ T cells of depressed patients than controls.

Sequencing was performed with immunoSEQ multiplex PCR; in TCRdb, only in-frame clones are kept and a portion is missing. This sample has around 23,000 clones, with approximately 91% found just once. Antigens of these TCRs are unknown. The sequenced sample consisted of CD4+ T cells from PBMCs. The receptors here all came from a woman aged 25 to 39 with major depressive disorder.

The rearrangement joins TRBV4-1 to TRBJ1-4, with D possibly matching TRBD1 (6 bases). V was trimmed by 5 bases and J by 8 bases, leaving 15 bases between them. CDR1 and CDR2 (germline): MGHRA, YSYEKL. The CDR3 has 14 residues. CDR3 coding DNA: TGCGCCAGCAGCTCGAACAGGGTCGGCGAAAAACTGTTTTTT. This sequence encodes CASSSNRVGEKLFF.

This clone was observed a single time. Compared with germline, one end of the junction differs, possibly owing to a read error. V gene TRBV20-1 combines with J gene TRBJ2-5, with unresolved D. This CDR3 is 9 amino acids long. In germline, CDR1 is DFQATT, CDR2 SNEGSKA (reference sequence). Here the CDR3 DNA reads TGCAGTGCTGGAGAGACCCAGTACTTC. Protein sequence: CSAGETQYF.

This sequence joins TRBV6-4 and TRBJ1-1, with D perhaps matching TRBD1 (6 bases). CDR1 is MRHNA, CDR2 SNTAGT, per germline. The CDR3 contains 13 residues. V was clipped by 5 bases and J by 5 bases, with 12 bases between them. The CDR3 sequence is CASSRDTGTEAFF. CDR3 nucleotides: TGTGCCAGCAGTCGGGACACTGGGACTGAAGCTTTCTTT.

This rearrangement joins TRBV4-3 to TRBJ1-2, with D unclear. The CDR3 consists of 13 residues. The germline V gene encodes CDR1 LGHNA and CDR2 YSLEER. Deletions cut 1 base from V and 4 bases from J, with 7 bases between. The CDR3 nucleotides read TGCGCCAGCAGCCAAGTACTTGGCTATGGCTACACCTTC. Translation gives CASSQVLGYGYTF.

The CDR3 DNA reads as TGTGCCAGCAGTGAAGAGAACAGCTCCTACAATGAGCAGTTCTTC. Encoded protein: CASSEENSSYNEQFF. The genes are TRBV6-1 and TRBJ2-1; D uncertain. V gave up 1 base and J gave up 0 bases, with 7 bases separating them. Germline V CDR1 and CDR2: MNHNS, SASEGT. The CDR3 contains 15 residues.

This clone was detected a few times. The rearrangement links TRBV5-4 to TRBJ2-3; D not resolved. CDR3 size: 15 residues. CDR1 and CDR2 (germline): SGHNT, YYREEE (reference sequence). With 2 bases removed from V and 1 base from J, the gap between germline ends came to 11 bases. CDR3: CASSFIDTRTDTQYF. In nucleotides, the CDR3 is TGTGCCAGCAGCTTCATAGACACTCGCACAGATACGCAGTATTTT.

The gene calls are TRBV11-2 and TRBJ2-7; 9 bases map to TRBD2. Germline V lookup: CDR1 SGHAT, CDR2 FQNNGV. The ends lost 1 base at V and 4 bases at J; junction bases unmatched: 5. CDR3 length: 15 residues. The CDR3: CASSLGASGVYEQYF. The CDR3 nucleotides are TGTGCCAGCAGCTTAGGGGCTAGCGGGGTTTACGAGCAGTACTTC.

The gene calls are TRBV5-6 and TRBJ1-2; D uncertain. CDR1 is SGHDT and CDR2 is YYEEEE in the germline V gene. Trimming took 4 bases from V and 4 from J, leaving 14 bases between them. This CDR3 is 14 amino acids long. CDR3 DNA sequence: TGTGCCAGCAGCCCCCCGGCGGGATTCTATGGCTACACCTTC. It encodes CASSPPAGFYGYTF. Filled out from reference TRBV5-6 and TRBJ1-2, the complete variable domain reads DAGVTQSPTHLIKTRGQQVTLRCSPKSGHDTVSWYQQALGQGPQFIFQYYEEEERQRGNFPDRFSGHQFPNYSSELNVNALLLGDSALYLCASSPPAGFYGYTFGSGTRLTVV.

The chain has TRBV19 and TRBJ2-7; 9 bases agree with TRBD1. From germline, CDR1 is LNHDA and CDR2 SQIVND (reference sequence). The CDR3 consists of 16 residues. J was trimmed by 5 bases and V by 5 bases; bases with no gene match: 13. CDR3 bases: TGTGCCAGTAGTCGAGCCCACGGGACAGGGTTCAACGAGCAGTACTTC. It yields the protein CASSRAHGTGFNEQYF.

CDR3 bases: TGTGCCAGCAGCCCTACCGGGACAGGGATCTATGGCTACACCTTC. Translating gives CASSPTGTGIYGYTF. V usage is TRBV7-9 and J usage is TRBJ1-2, with TRBD1 matching 9 bases. In germline, CDR1 is SEHNR, CDR2 FQNEAQ (reference sequence). The junction had 8 bases not matched to a gene; V was cut back by 5 bases and J by 4 bases. The CDR3 runs 15 residues.

This clone was counted once. This rearrangement joins TRBV10-3 to TRBJ1-4; TRBD1 aligns across 8 bases. The CDR3 spans 14 residues. Germline-derived CDR1 and CDR2 are ENHRY and SYGVKD. The J segment lost 6 bases and the V segment lost 6 bases, leaving 6 bases of the junction unmatched. CDR3 amino acids: CAISGQGSYEKLFF. As DNA, the CDR3 is TGTGCCATCAGCGGACAGGGTTCGTATGAAAAACTGTTTTTT.

J is TRBJ1-4 and V is TRBV2, with D perhaps matching TRBD1 (6 bases). The V gene's germline CDR1 is SNHLY and CDR2 FYNNEI. V gave up 2 bases and J gave up 8 bases, with 12 bases separating them. The CDR3 totals 14 residues. The CDR3 DNA is TGTGCCAGCAGTGAAAACAGGGAAGGGGAAAAACTGTTTTTT. This sequence encodes CASSENREGEKLFF.

This sequence joins TRBV11-3 and TRBJ2-1; D gene ambiguous. The germline V gene has CDR1 SGHNT and CDR2 YENEEA. V shed 2 bases and J shed 5 bases, with 10 bases lying between them. The CDR3 loop spans 14 amino acids. The CDR3 DNA sequence: TGTGCCAGCAGCTTAACCCCAATTGACAATGAGCAGTTCTTC. Translation: CASSLTPIDNEQFF. Drawing the rest from reference TRBV11-3 and TRBJ2-1, the complete variable domain is EAGVVQSPRYKIIEKKQPVAFWCNPISGHNTLYWYLQNLGQGPELLIRYENEEAVDDSQLPKDRFSAERLKGVDSTLKIQPAELGDSAVYLCASSLTPIDNEQFFGPGTRLTVL.

In the case of this clone: One end of the junction varies from germline; a read error may be responsible. The sample contains more than one DNA sequence encoding this CDR3. The chain has TRBV4-2 and TRBJ2-7, with D perhaps TRBD1 (5 bases). Germline V CDR1 and CDR2: LGHNA, YNFKEQ. This CDR3 has 15 residues. This CDR3 reads CASSQVQGRTYEQYF. CDR3 nucleotides: TGTGCCAGCAGCCAAGTCCAGGGCCGCACCTACGAGCAGTATTTC.

The chain carries TRBV6-5 and TRBJ2-3; D is undetermined. Per germline, CDR1 MNHEY and CDR2 SVGAGI. V gave up 2 bases and J gave up 6 bases, with 9 bases separating them. The CDR3 length is 13 residues. CDR3 region: CASSYTIEDTQYF. Written as DNA, the CDR3 is TGTGCCAGCAGTTACACCATAGAGGATACGCAGTATTTT.

The V gene is TRBV27, the J gene TRBJ1-2; D might be TRBD1 (5 bases). V lost 3 bases and J 6 bases, leaving 11 bases between the germline ends. CDR1 and CDR2 (germline): MNHEY, SMNVEV (reference sequence). The CDR3 runs 13 residues. In DNA form, the CDR3 reads TGTGCCAGCAGTTTCCGGCAGGGAAATGGCTACACCTTC. It specifies CASSFRQGNGYTF.

The rearrangement joins TRBV7-2 to TRBJ2-7; D remains ambiguous. Trimming removed 1 base from V and 5 bases from J, with 9 bases in between. The germline V gene encodes CDR1 SGHTA and CDR2 FQGNSA. This CDR3 region has 13 residues. CDR3 DNA: TGTGCCAGCAGCTTAGTAAATGGGAACGAGCAGTACTTC. It specifies CASSLVNGNEQYF.

The V and J genes are TRBV6-5 and TRBJ1-6; tentatively, D is TRBD1 (6 bases). Germline lookup yields CDR1 MNHEY and CDR2 SVGAGI. This CDR3 has 16 residues. Deletions cut 4 bases from V and 1 base from J, with 11 bases between. CDR3 nucleotides: TGTGCCAGCAGTTCGACAGGTCCGTCCTATAATTCACCCCTCCACTTT. Protein sequence: CASSSTGPSYNSPLHF.

The genes are TRBV27 and TRBJ2-1, with 8 bases fitting TRBD1. Per germline, CDR1 MNHEY and CDR2 SMNVEV (reference sequence). CDR3 length: 15 residues. Unmatched junction bases numbered 10, after V lost 5 bases and J lost 7 bases. CDR3 in DNA: TGTGCCAGCAGTCCGAGGCAGGGGGCTGTGAATGAGCAGTTCTTC. It is translated as CASSPRQGAVNEQFF.

The rearrangement links TRBV10-3 to TRBJ2-3, with 9 bases lining up with TRBD2. CDR3 size: 16 residues. The trim removed 3 bases at V and 2 bases at J, leaving 6 bases unmatched. Germline V gene data show CDR1 as ENHRY and CDR2 as SYGVKD. The CDR3 nucleotides read TGTGCCATCAGTGAATGGCGGGGGGGCCCCACAGATACGCAGTATTTT. Residues: CAISEWRGGPTDTQYF.

The chain joins TRBV6-5 to TRBJ1-2; 8 nucleotides agree with TRBD1. The CDR3 spans 14 residues. With V trimmed by 5 bases and J by 4 bases, 6 bases remained unmatched. The germline V gene has CDR1 MNHEY and CDR2 SVGAGI. CDR3 sequence (DNA): TGTGCCAGCAGTCAGGACAGGGATAGCTATGGCTACACCTTC. This codes for CASSQDRDSYGYTF.

The chain combines TRBV5-6 with TRBJ2-2; TRBD1 matches 9 bases. CDR3 length: 16 residues. The germline CDR1 and CDR2 sequences are SGHDT and YYEEEE. V lost 2 bases, J lost 4 bases, and 6 bases stayed unmatched. CDR3 DNA sequence: TGTGCCAGCAGCTTAACAGGGGGCTGGAGCACCGGGGAGCTGTTTTTT. Amino acid sequence: CASSLTGGWSTGELFF.

The J gene is TRBJ1-2, the V gene TRBV6-6, with TRBD1 matching 10 bases. This CDR3 has 15 amino acids. The V segment lost 6 bases and the J segment 1 base; nucleotides outside the gene matches: 5. Germline lookup yields CDR1 MNHNY and CDR2 SVGAGI (reference sequence). The CDR3 loop reads CASRPDRGGNYGYTF. In DNA, the CDR3 is TGTGCCAGCAGACCGGACAGGGGGGGTAACTATGGCTACACCTTC.

The chain carries TRBV21-1 and TRBJ2-7; no DNA check was done on the table's D call, TRBD2. TRBV21-1 represents a pseudogene. This CDR3 comprises 15 residues. CDR3 nucleotides: TGTGCCAGCATCAAAAGAGCGGGAGGATGTTACGAGCAGTACTTC. Translating gives CASIKRAGGCYEQYF.

With respect to this clone: At one end the junction does not follow the germline gene, possibly because of a read error. CDR3 bases: TGTGCCAGCAGCGTATCGGGGTCTAACGAAAAACTGTTTTTT. As protein: CASSVSGSNEKLFF. V is TRBV9 and J is TRBJ1-4; D remains ambiguous. This CDR3 has 14 residues. Germline-derived CDR1 and CDR2 are SGDLS and YYNGEE. Combining the CDR3 with reference TRBV9 and TRBJ1-4 gives the whole variable domain DSGVTQTPKHLITATGQRVTLRCSPRSGDLSVYWYQQSLDQGLQFLIQYYNGEERAKGNILERFSAQQFPDLHSELNLSSLELGDSALYFCASSVSGSNEKLFFGSGTQLSVL.

The count of this clone is one. The chain is built from TRBV6-1 and TRBJ1-5; tentative D call: TRBD1 (5 bases). Germline V gene data show CDR1 as MNHNS and CDR2 as SASEGT. This CDR3 region has 14 residues. Trimming cost V 4 bases and J 3 bases, with 10 bases left between them. The CDR3 is CASSARQYNQPQHF. In nucleotides, the CDR3 is TGTGCCAGCAGTGCCAGACAGTACAATCAGCCCCAGCATTTT.

V is TRBV27 and J is TRBJ1-6; D unresolved. The germline CDR1 and CDR2 sequences are MNHEY and SMNVEV (reference sequence). The CDR3 runs 16 residues. The ends were cut back, 4 bases at V and 7 bases at J, with 17 bases in the middle. CDR3: CASSSPREGVNSPLHF. CDR3 DNA: TGTGCCAGCAGTTCTCCTCGGGAAGGTGTGAATTCACCCCTCCACTTT.

The V call is TRBV18, the J call TRBJ2-1, with D tentatively TRBD2 (6 bases). There are 14 residues in the CDR3. Per germline, CDR1 KGHSH and CDR2 LQKENI. Trimming took 4 bases from V and 1 from J, leaving 8 bases between them. The CDR3 loop is CASSHGTSYNEQFF. Here the CDR3 DNA reads TGTGCCAGCTCACACGGGACTTCCTACAATGAGCAGTTCTTC.

As regards this clone: The junction departs from the called germline gene at one end, perhaps through a read error. The V gene is TRBV2, the J gene TRBJ1-2, with a weak D call TRBD1 (5 bases). Germline V lookup: CDR1 SNHLY, CDR2 FYNNEI. The CDR3 has 11 amino acids. The DNA of the CDR3 is TGTGCCAGCAGCCCCGACAGTGGCCACACCTTC. This codes for CASSPDSGHTF.

The chain combines TRBV6-1 with TRBJ1-5, with D possibly TRBD1 on 6 matching bases. This CDR3 contains 15 residues. Germline values: CDR1 MNHNS, CDR2 SASEGT. V lost 2 bases, J lost 7 bases, and 15 bases lay in between. The CDR3 sequence is CASSEWGFGGQPQHF. CDR3 nucleotides: TGTGCCAGCAGTGAATGGGGGTTTGGGGGCCAGCCCCAGCATTTT.

J is TRBJ1-2 and V is TRBV4-2, with no clear D. Trimming removed 0 bases at V and 5 bases at J, with 7 bases between. The length of the CDR3 is 13 residues. CDR1 and CDR2 (germline): LGHNA, YNFKEQ. CDR3 nucleotide sequence: TGTGCCAGCAGCCAAGATTGGGGATATGGCTACACCTTC. Translated: CASSQDWGYGYTF.

This clone appeared a single time. This rearrangement joins TRBV2 to TRBJ2-7, with D perhaps TRBD1 (5 bases). The CDR3 is 14 amino acids. Germline V gene lookup returns CDR1 SNHLY and CDR2 FYNNEI. V was trimmed by 5 bases and J by 2 bases, leaving 13 bases between them. The CDR3 loop is CASSLDRGPYEQYF. The CDR3 DNA is TGTGCCAGCAGTTTGGATAGGGGTCCCTACGAGCAGTACTTC.